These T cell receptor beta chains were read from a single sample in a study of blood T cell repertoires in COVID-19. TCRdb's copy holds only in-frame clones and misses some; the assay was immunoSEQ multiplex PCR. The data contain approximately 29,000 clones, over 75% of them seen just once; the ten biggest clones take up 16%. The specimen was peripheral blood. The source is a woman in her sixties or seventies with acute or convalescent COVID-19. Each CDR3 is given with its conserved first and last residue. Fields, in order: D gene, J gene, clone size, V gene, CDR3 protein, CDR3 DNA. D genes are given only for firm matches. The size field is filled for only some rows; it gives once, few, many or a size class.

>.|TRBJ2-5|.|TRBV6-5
CASSRKETQYF
TGTGCCAGCAGCCGTAAAGAGACCCAGTACTTC
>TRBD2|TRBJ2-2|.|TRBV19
CASRPSGGNTGELFF
TGTGCCAGTAGACCTAGCGGGGGCAACACCGGGGAGCTGTTTTTT
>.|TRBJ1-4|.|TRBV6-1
CASSVRDFLGATNEKLFF
TGTGCCAGCAGTGTACGGGACTTCCTGGGGGCAACTAATGAAAAACTGTTTTTT
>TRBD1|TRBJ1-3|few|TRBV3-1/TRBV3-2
CASSQTGTGNTIYF
TGTGCCAGCAGCCAGACAGGGACTGGAAACACCATATATTTT
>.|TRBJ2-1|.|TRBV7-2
CASSSTRDNEQFF
TGTGCCAGCAGCTCAACGAGGGACAATGAGCAGTTCTTC
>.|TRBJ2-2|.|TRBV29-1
CSVQGQRATGELFF
TGCAGCGTCCAGGGGCAGAGGGCCACCGGGGAGCTGTTTTTT
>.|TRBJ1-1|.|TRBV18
CASSPSLMEGTEAFF
TGTGCCAGCTCACCATCTCTTATGGAGGGCACTGAAGCTTTCTTT
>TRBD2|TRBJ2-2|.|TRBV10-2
CASSRLAGNTGELFF
TGCGCCAGCAGTCGACTAGCGGGGAACACCGGGGAGCTGTTTTTT
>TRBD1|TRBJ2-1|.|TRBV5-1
CASGGTGVANEQFF
TGCGCCAGCGGTGGGACAGGGGTAGCAAATGAGCAGTTCTTC
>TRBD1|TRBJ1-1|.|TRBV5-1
CASSRIGGSGQLNTEAFF
TGCGCCAGCAGCCGTATTGGTGGATCGGGACAGTTGAACACTGAAGCTTTCTTT
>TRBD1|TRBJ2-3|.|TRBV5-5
CASSFWDRYTDTQYF
TGTGCCAGCAGCTTCTGGGACAGATACACAGATACGCAGTATTTT
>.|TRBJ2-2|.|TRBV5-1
CASSLDGNTGELFF
TGCGCCAGCAGCTTGGACGGGAACACCGGGGAGCTGTTTTTT
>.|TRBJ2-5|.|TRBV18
CASSIGAVQETQYF
TGTGCCAGCTCTATTGGGGCGGTCCAAGAGACCCAGTACTTC
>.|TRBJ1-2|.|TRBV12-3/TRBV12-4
CASSPRGSYGYTF
TGTGCCAGCAGCCCACGGGGGAGCTATGGCTACACCTTC
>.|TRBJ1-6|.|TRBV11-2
CASSLAISANSPLHF
TGTGCCAGCAGCTTAGCTATCAGCGCCAATTCACCCCTCCACTTT
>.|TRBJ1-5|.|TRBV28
CASSLYQQLPSNQPQHF
TGTGCCAGCAGTTTATACCAACAGCTCCCTAGCAATCAGCCCCAGCATTTT
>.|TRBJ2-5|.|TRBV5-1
CASSFAGEETQYF
TGCGCCAGCAGCTTTGCAGGGGAAGAGACCCAGTACTTC
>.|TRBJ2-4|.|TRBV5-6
CASSFLGQLAKNIQYF
TGTGCCAGCAGCTTCCTCGGACAGTTAGCCAAAAACATTCAGTACTTC
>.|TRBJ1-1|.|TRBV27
CASSPTGYTEAFF
TGTGCCAGCAGCCCAACAGGGTACACTGAAGCTTTCTTT
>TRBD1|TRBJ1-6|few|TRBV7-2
CASSWTGSKSPLHF
TGTGCCAGCAGCTGGACAGGGAGCAAATCACCCCTCCACTTT
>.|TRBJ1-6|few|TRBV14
CASSLGGVRSPLHF
TGTGCCAGCAGCCTGGGGGGGGTTCGTTCACCCCTCCACTTT
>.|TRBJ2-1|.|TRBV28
CASSLGGLYNEQFF
TGTGCCAGCAGTCTGGGCGGACTTTACAATGAGCAGTTCTTC
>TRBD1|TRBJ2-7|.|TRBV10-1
CASSPRTGGQGSYEQYF
TGCGCCAGCAGCCCTCGGACAGGGGGCCAGGGGTCCTACGAGCAGTACTTC
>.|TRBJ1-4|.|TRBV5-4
CASSLIGRGNEKLFF
TGTGCCAGCAGCTTGATAGGACGGGGAAATGAAAAACTGTTTTTT
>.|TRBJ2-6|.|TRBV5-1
CASSLWTSGANVLTF
TGCGCCAGCAGCCTGTGGACTTCTGGGGCCAACGTCCTGACTTTC
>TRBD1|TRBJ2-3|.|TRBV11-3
CASSLGQGGTDTQYF
TGTGCCAGCAGCCTCGGACAGGGTGGGACAGATACGCAGTATTTT
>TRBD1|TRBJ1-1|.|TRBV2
CASTTGGRTEAFF
TGTGCCAGCACCACAGGGGGGCGCACTGAAGCTTTCTTT
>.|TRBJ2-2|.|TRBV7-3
CASSLMRGSGELFF
TGTGCCAGCAGCTTAATGAGAGGATCCGGGGAGCTGTTTTTT
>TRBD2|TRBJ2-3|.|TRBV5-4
CASSFNSGDDTQYF
TGTGCCAGCAGCTTTAATAGCGGGGACGATACGCAGTATTTT
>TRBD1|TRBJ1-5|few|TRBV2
CASRSRGPGNQPQHF
TGTGCCAGCAGAAGCAGGGGGCCTGGCAATCAGCCCCAGCATTTT
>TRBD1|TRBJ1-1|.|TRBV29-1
CSAFSPGQGETEAFF
TGCAGCGCGTTTTCTCCGGGACAGGGGGAGACTGAAGCCTTCTTT
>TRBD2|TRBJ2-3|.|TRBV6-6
CASSRYGLASTDTQYF
TGTGCCAGCAGTCGATACGGACTAGCGAGCACAGATACGCAGTATTTT
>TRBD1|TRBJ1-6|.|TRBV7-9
CASSILTGNSPLHF
TGTGCCAGCAGCATACTGACAGGGAATTCACCCCTCCACTTT
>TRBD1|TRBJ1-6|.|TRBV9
CASSVAGGTGAFPLHF
TGTGCCAGCAGCGTAGCGGGAGGGACAGGGGCCTTCCCCCTCCACTTT
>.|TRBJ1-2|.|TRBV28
CASSSRRPTTGYTF
TGTGCCAGCAGTTCCCGCCGACCGACAACCGGCTACACCTTC
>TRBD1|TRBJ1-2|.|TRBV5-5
CASSWTGEANYGYTF
TGTGCCAGCAGCTGGACAGGGGAGGCTAACTATGGCTACACCTTC
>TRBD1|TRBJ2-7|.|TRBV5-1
CASSFQGVTYEQYF
TGCGCCAGCAGCTTCCAGGGGGTGACCTACGAGCAGTACTTC
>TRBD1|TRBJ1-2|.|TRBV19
CASSNTGGAEGYTF
TGTGCCAGTAGTAATACAGGGGGCGCGGAGGGCTACACCTTC
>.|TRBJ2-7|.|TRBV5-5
CASSITYGTPTYEQYF
TGTGCCAGCAGCATCACATACGGGACACCCACCTACGAGCAGTACTTC
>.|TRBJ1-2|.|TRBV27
CASSFLRSGSRYGYTF
TGTGCCAGCAGTTTCCTGCGGTCTGGAAGCCGATATGGCTACACCTTC
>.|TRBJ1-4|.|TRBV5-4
CASSPGGSNEKLFF
TGTGCCAGCAGCCCGGGAGGGTCTAATGAAAAACTGTTTTTT
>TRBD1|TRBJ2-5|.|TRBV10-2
CASSENRGPETQYF
TGCGCCAGCAGTGAGAACAGGGGGCCGGAGACCCAGTACTTC
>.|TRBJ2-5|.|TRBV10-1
CASSDGGQETQYF
TGCGCCAGCAGTGATGGAGGACAGGAGACCCAGTACTTC
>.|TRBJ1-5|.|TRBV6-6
CASSREFSNQPQHF
TGTGCCAGCAGCCGAGAGTTTAGCAATCAGCCCCAGCATTTT
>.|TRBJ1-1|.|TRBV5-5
CASSQRLASTEAFF
TGTGCCAGCAGCCAAAGACTGGCGTCCACTGAAGCTTTCTTT
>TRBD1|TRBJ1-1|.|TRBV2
CASRATGESTEAFF
TGTGCCAGCAGGGCGACAGGGGAGTCCACTGAAGCTTTCTTT
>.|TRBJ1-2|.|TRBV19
CASSIAQGRYGYTF
TGTGCCAGTAGTATAGCACAGGGACGGTATGGCTACACCTTC
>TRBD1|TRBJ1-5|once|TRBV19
CASTELRQGRYSNQPQHF
TGTGCCAGTACCGAACTTAGACAGGGGAGATATAGCAATCAGCCCCAGCATTTT
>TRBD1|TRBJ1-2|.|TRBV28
CASSLRGQNHGYTF
TGTGCCAGCAGTTTAAGGGGACAGAACCATGGCTACACCTTC